One sample yielded the 16 T cell receptor beta chains listed below, sequenced in a study of human CD8 memory T cell subsets. UMI-labeled 5' RACE yielded the TCR beta libraries. TCRdb re-analyzed the 5' RACE reads; it lists each CDR3 protein once, without DNA. This sample's clone table lists several thousand distinct CDR3 sequences. The sequencing input was CD8+ stem-like memory T cells (TSCM and TCM) sorted from PBMCs. Subset described: stem-like memory CD8 T cells (TSTEM), CCR7+ PD-1- TIGIT-. These receptors all come from a human donor in good health.

V is TRBV5-5 and J is TRBJ2-7. Germline loops: CDR1 SGHKS, CDR2 YYEKEE (reference sequence). CDR3 length equals 14 residues. The CDR3 reads CASSFAEGSYEQYF.

The V gene is TRBV20-1, the J gene TRBJ2-1; as DNA is missing, the TRBD1 call by TCRdb cannot be tested. The CDR3 has 16 amino acids. Per germline, CDR1 DFQATT and CDR2 SNEGSKA (reference sequence). CDR3 residues: CSARDYGRGLYNEQFF.

The V call is TRBV7-9, the J call TRBJ2-7; TCRdb selects TRBD1, and the lack of DNA leaves this call unchecked. CDR3 length equals 16 residues. Germline loops: CDR1 SEHNR, CDR2 FQNEAQ (reference sequence). The CDR3 protein is CASSLGGLGSSYEQYF. The variable domain in full, completed from reference TRBV7-9 and TRBJ2-7, reads DTGVSQNPRHKITKRGQNVTFRCDPISEHNRLYWYRQTLGQGPEFLTYFQNEAQLEKSRLLSDRFSAERPKGSFSTLEIQRTEQGDSAMYLCASSLGGLGSSYEQYFGPGTRLTVT.

CDR3 in amino acids: CAWSIAGGPNEQFF. V and J are TRBV30 and TRBJ2-1; TCRdb names TRBD2, which stays unverified in the absence of DNA. Germline CDR1 GTSNPN, CDR2 SVGIG (reference sequence). The CDR3 is made up of 14 amino acids.

Here the CDR3 reads CASSLGDDTLRRGYTF. The chain is built from TRBV5-1 and TRBJ1-2. The CDR3 spans 16 residues. CDR1 is SGHRS and CDR2 is YFSETQ in the germline V gene.

The chain uses TRBV20-1 and TRBJ2-1. This CDR3 comprises 15 residues. Germline V lookup: CDR1 DFQATT, CDR2 SNEGSKA (reference sequence). CDR3 sequence reads: CSASELRPSYNEQFF.

V gene TRBV28 combines with J gene TRBJ2-5. CDR1 and CDR2 from the germline V gene are MDHEN and SYDVKM. The CDR3 contains 13 residues. The CDR3 is CASSLRASETQYF.

Considering frequency, this clonotype is medium-sized. The chain uses TRBV6-6 and TRBJ2-7. The CDR3 is made up of 15 amino acids. Germline V gene lookup returns CDR1 MNHNY and CDR2 SVGAGI (reference sequence). The CDR3: CASSYSGGNSYEQYF.

The CDR3 is CASSPRSGTYTYEQYF. The V call is TRBV18, the J call TRBJ2-7; TCRdb names TRBD1, which stays unverified in the absence of DNA. Per germline, CDR1 KGHSH and CDR2 LQKENI. CDR3 length equals 16 residues.

The chain recombines TRBV5-1 with TRBJ2-2; without DNA, the TCRdb call of TRBD1 cannot be checked. This CDR3 is built from 14 residues. CDR1 is SGHRS, CDR2 YFSETQ, per germline. CDR3 sequence: CASSTTGVTGELFF.

V and J are TRBV20-1 and TRBJ2-1; the D call of TRBD1 rests on TCRdb alone, since no DNA is present to check it. CDR3 length equals 12 residues. In germline, CDR1 is DFQATT, CDR2 SNEGSKA (reference sequence). CDR3 residues: CSAKRQGDEQFF.

The chain is built from TRBV15 and TRBJ2-7. The CDR3 runs 13 residues. CDR1 LNHNV and CDR2 YYDKDF come from the germline V gene (reference sequence). The CDR3 loop reads CATSREGPDEQYF.

This clonotype is called medium-sized based on its frequency. V gene TRBV7-6 combines with J gene TRBJ2-5; TCRdb calls TRBD1, which cannot be checked without DNA. Looked up from germline, CDR1 is SGHVS and CDR2 is FNYEAQ. The length of the CDR3 is 14 residues. This CDR3 is CASSLGTFPETQYF.

This clonotype counts as hyperexpanded by frequency. This chain connects TRBV11-2 to TRBJ1-2. The germline CDR1 and CDR2 sequences are SGHAT and FQNNGV. The CDR3 runs 15 residues. CDR3: CASSLGAGRPYGYTF. The whole variable domain, filled in from reference TRBV11-2 and TRBJ1-2, reads EAGVAQSPRYKIIEKRQSVAFWCNPISGHATLYWYQQILGQGPKLLIQFQNNGVVDDSQLPKDRFSAERLKGVDSTLKIQPAKLEDSAVYLCASSLGAGRPYGYTFGSGTRLTVV.

By frequency, this clonotype is medium-sized. The chain carries TRBV29-1 and TRBJ1-1; TCRdb designates TRBD1, a call that cannot be tested without DNA. This CDR3 has 13 amino acids. CDR1 is SQVTM, CDR2 ANQGSEA, per germline. The CDR3 spells CSAPGGGSTEAFF.

CDR3 region: CASSPVSSYNEQFF. The rearrangement uses TRBV19 and TRBJ2-1; TCRdb calls TRBD1, which cannot be checked without DNA. CDR1 and CDR2 from the germline V gene are LNHDA and SQIVND (reference sequence). The CDR3 contains 14 residues.